The T cell receptor (beta chain) described here comes from a study of T cell clonality in common variable immunodeficiency. Overall study results and limits: CVID subjects shared fewer TCRbeta clones than healthy controls did. Repertoire-complication correlations in CVID were limited by patient heterogeneity. Fewer deletions and N-nucleotide insertions were reportedly seen in common variable immunodeficiency TCR beta sequences.

The protocol was immunoSEQ multiplex PCR, while the TCRdb copy is restricted to in-frame clones and leaves out a portion. This sample carries 7,000 to 9,500 clones, none of them present only once. Germline V lookup: CDR1 SGHVS, CDR2 FQNEAQ. The CDR3 runs to 15 residues. Germline trimming cut 2 bases from V and 5 bases from J; bases unmatched to any gene: 3. This clone has ten or more counts. The antigen remains unidentified. The sequenced fragment ends 3 residues before the CDR3 boundary, so the rest is inferred from the germline J gene. Source material: peripheral blood mononuclear cells. This chain uses TRBV7-8 with TRBJ2-3; 11 positions agree with TRBD2. The source of this sequence is a human donor with common variable immunodeficiency. The CDR3 loop is CASSLLAGGRDTQYF. CDR3 DNA (partial): TGTGCCAGCAGCTTACTAGCGGGGGGTCGAGATACG.